This TCR beta chain was recorded in a study of monozygotic twins with inflammatory bowel disease. The CDR3 is made up of 16 amino acids. CDR1 MNHEY and CDR2 SVGEGT come from the germline V gene. Per donor there was one draw, yielding a blood sample of 2.5 ml. Generation of cDNA took place in eight separate reactions per sample. TCRdb reprocessed the 5' RACE reads, keeping one entry per CDR3 protein, no DNA. The sample holds 400,000 to 500,000 distinct CDR3 sequences. In regard to this clonotype: Its target is unknown.

Broader study findings: The co-twins with IBD showed lower TCRbeta diversity (inverse Simpson) than their healthy siblings. Reduced clonotype sharing with other individuals was observed in IBD patients relative to healthy twins, especially with disease activity.

The sequencing input was blood. The rearrangement links TRBV6-2 or TRBV6-3 to TRBJ1-1; TCRdb's D gene call, TRBD1, goes unchecked for lack of DNA. The sequence was collected from a human donor with ulcerative colitis or Crohn's disease, or a healthy co-twin of an affected twin (not recorded which). The CDR3 loop reads CASSYSTDRARPEAFF.